This T cell receptor beta chain came from a study of neoadjuvant anti-PD-1 for oral cavity cancer. Profiled with immunoSEQ multiplex PCR; TCRdb holds only in-frame clones, not every one. This sample has 65,000 to 95,000 clones, with roughly four fifths found just once. V lost 6 bases, J lost 0 bases, and 25 bases lay in between. The germline V gene encodes CDR1 SNHLY and CDR2 FYNNEI. The CDR3 has 19 amino acids. This receptor was identified in a person aged 40 to 85 with oral cavity squamous cell carcinoma. Source: PBMCs, taken before nivolumab (anti-PD-1) treatment. This chain joins TRBV2 and TRBJ2-3; tentative D call: TRBD2 (6 bases). The CDR3 loop is CASRHTDPGGELSTDTQYF. DNA of the CDR3: TGTGCCAGCAGGCATACGGACCCCGGGGGAGAATTGAGCACAGATACGCAGTATTTT.